Listed here are 29 T cell receptor beta chains from one sample, sequenced in a study of T cells in Graves' hyperthyroidism and ophthalmopathy (dated by TCRdb to between 2018 and 2021). Library generation was performed with multiplex PCR. Sequencing relied on an Illumina HiSeq 2000. The TCR beta CDR3 regions were amplified from RNA transcripts. A first-round RT-PCR of the TCR CDR3 used the HTBI primer set with the Qiagen OneStep RT-PCR kit. TCRdb passed the public sequencing reads through fastp at Q25 and MiXCR, retaining productive beta sequences. Rows are unified per CDR3 protein, each entry keeping the most common DNA and genes. This sample gives about 580,000 distinct CDR3 sequences in total; 46% of them show up just once. 7.5% to 8.5% of the sample goes to the ten largest clones. Sequenced material: peripheral blood or thyroid tissue (not recorded which). Every receptor here comes from a woman under 30 with Graves' hyperthyroidism.

The chain employs TRBV25-1 and TRBJ2-7; the match to TRBD1 covers 10 bases. V dropped 6 bases and J dropped 5; count of bases not matched to a gene: 7. This CDR3 contains 14 residues. Germline V gives CDR1 MGHDK, CDR2 SYGVNS. In nucleotides, the CDR3 is TGTGCCAGCAGCGCCGGGACAGGGGTTAACGAGCAGTACTTC. Translating it yields CASSAGTGVNEQYF.

The chain combines TRBV7-2 with TRBJ2-5, with TRBD2 identical over 10 bases. The V segment lost 3 bases and the J segment 3 bases; nucleotides outside the gene matches: 7. The CDR3 consists of 16 residues. CDR1 and CDR2 (germline): SGHTA, FQGNSA. The CDR3 bases are TGTGCCAGCAGCTTGGCGGGACTAGCGATTAAAGAGACCCAGTACTTC. This codes for CASSLAGLAIKETQYF.

This chain joins TRBV20-1 and TRBJ1-5, with a tentative D call TRBD1 (6 bases). Germline V gene data show CDR1 as DFQATT and CDR2 as SNEGSKA (reference sequence). V lost 7 bases and J lost 1, with 14 bases in between. This CDR3 has 14 amino acids. The CDR3: CSGLTGTSNQPQHF. The CDR3 DNA reads TGCAGTGGCCTGACAGGAACCAGCAATCAGCCCCAGCATTTT.

There are many counts of this clonotype. J is TRBJ1-1 and V is TRBV6-5; D not resolved. In germline, CDR1 is MNHEY, CDR2 SVGAGI. V lost 6 bases and J lost 7, with 9 bases in between. The CDR3 has 11 residues. The CDR3 DNA reads as TGTGCCAGCAGCTCCAAAATTGAAGCTTTCTTT. Its protein is CASSSKIEAFF.

The chain joins TRBV7-6 to TRBJ2-7; 13 bases are shared with TRBD2. Trimming at V came to 5 bases and at J to 0 bases, leaving 7 bases not matched to a gene. The CDR3 is 17 amino acids. Germline lookup yields CDR1 SGHVS and CDR2 FNYEAQ. Here the CDR3 reads CASSVEGTSGVSYEQYF. In DNA form, the CDR3 reads TGTGCCAGCAGCGTTGAAGGGACTAGCGGGGTCTCCTACGAGCAGTACTTC.

J is TRBJ1-2 and V is TRBV11-1; possibly TRBD1 for D (6 bases). The length of the CDR3 is 14 residues. In germline, CDR1 is SGHAT, CDR2 FQDESV (reference sequence). V lost 4 bases and J lost 7, with 16 bases in between. In DNA, the CDR3 is TGTGCCAGCAGCTCAATCGGGGCAGGGGCTGGCTACACCTTC. Residues: CASSSIGAGAGYTF. Together with reference TRBV11-1 and TRBJ1-2, the CDR3 gives the full variable domain: EAEVAQSPRYKITEKSQAVAFWCDPISGHATLYWYRQILGQGPELLVQFQDESVVDDSQLPKDRFSAERLKGVDSTLKIQPAELGDSAMYLCASSSIGAGAGYTFGSGTRLTVV.

In its sample, this clonotype was seen many times. The chain is built from TRBV15 and TRBJ2-7, with D possibly matching TRBD2 (6 bases). Germline CDR1 reads LNHNV; CDR2 reads YYDKDF (reference sequence). This CDR3 has 13 amino acids. The V gene lost 11 bases and the J gene lost 7 bases, with 21 bases spanning the gap. The CDR3 DNA follows: TGTGCCGCGGCGGGAAACCTACTCGGGGAGCAGTACTTC. It translates to CAAAGNLLGEQYF.

This sequence joins TRBV20-1 and TRBJ2-5, with D unresolved. Germline V gene sequence: CDR1 DFQATT, CDR2 SNEGSKA (reference sequence). This CDR3 region has 8 residues. This CDR3 reads CLGETQYF. The CDR3 DNA sequence: TGCCTGGGAGAGACCCAGTACTTC.

J is TRBJ2-7 and V is TRBV4-1; perhaps TRBD2 as D (6 bases). V was shortened by 1 base and J by 0 bases, with 16 bases between the two germline ends. The germline CDR1 and CDR2 sequences are MGHRA and YSYEKL. The CDR3 runs 17 residues. The CDR3 region is CASSQGIWIAASYEQYF. DNA of the CDR3: TGCGCCAGCAGCCAAGGGATTTGGATAGCGGCCTCCTACGAGCAGTACTTC.

This clonotype occurred many times. V usage is TRBV5-1 and J usage is TRBJ1-5; D unclear. Germline CDR1 SGHRS, CDR2 YFSETQ. The CDR3 runs 13 residues. Trimming cost V 6 bases and J 6 bases, with 13 bases left between them. The DNA of the CDR3 is TGCGCCAGCACCCCCCTACCCGGTCAGCCCCAGCATTTT. As protein: CASTPLPGQPQHF.

V is TRBV6-6 and J is TRBJ1-2; D may be TRBD1 (6 bases). V was trimmed by 8 bases and J by 7 bases, leaving 14 bases between them. This CDR3 is 12 amino acids long. Looked up from germline, CDR1 is MNHNY and CDR2 is SVGAGI (reference sequence). CDR3 nucleotide sequence: TGTGCCAGCGGGGGGGGGGCGTCTGGCTACACCTTC. Translated, it gives CASGGGASGYTF.

V gene TRBV30 combines with J gene TRBJ1-2; D gene unclear. With 1 base removed from V and 1 base from J, the gap between germline ends came to 7 bases. There are 13 residues in the CDR3. Per germline, CDR1 GTSNPN and CDR2 SVGIG (reference sequence). CDR3 in amino acids: CAWSEQSNYGYTF. Written as DNA, the CDR3 is TGTGCCTGGAGTGAACAGAGTAACTATGGCTACACCTTC. The variable domain in full, with the rest retrieved from reference TRBV30 and TRBJ1-2, is SQTIHQWPATLVQPVGSPLSLECTVEGTSNPNLYWYRQAAGRGLQLLFYSVGIGQISSEVPQNLSASRPQDRQFILSSKKLLLSDSGFYLCAWSEQSNYGYTFGSGTRLTVV.

This clonotype was counted ten times or more. The chain employs TRBV24-1 and TRBJ2-5; D is ambiguous. Looked up from germline, CDR1 is KGHDR and CDR2 is SFDVKD. V gave up 1 base and J gave up 3 bases, with 14 bases separating them. This CDR3 has 16 amino acids. The CDR3 DNA sequence: TGTGCCACCAGTGATTTTCCAGGTTCGTCCGAAGAGACCCAGTACTTC. Translated, it gives CATSDFPGSSEETQYF.

To note about this clonotype: Lacking the conserved final phenylalanine or tryptophan, this CDR3 likely reflects a read error. The DNA is left out, because the CDR3 cannot be placed on it with certainty; the CDR3 is given as TCRdb lists it. The chain combines TRBV7-2 with TRBJ2-6. Termini included, the CDR3 measures 8 amino acids. Germline V lookup: CDR1 SGHTA, CDR2 FQGNSA. The CDR3 spells CASSLVNT.

This clonotype showed up many times. The chain uses TRBV19 and TRBJ1-5; 8 bases are shared with TRBD1. From germline, CDR1 is LNHDA and CDR2 SQIVND (reference sequence). The CDR3 is 15 amino acids. V gave up 7 bases and J gave up 2 bases; unmatched junction bases: 7. This CDR3 reads CASTKDRGGNQPQHF. The CDR3 region has the DNA TGTGCCAGTACTAAAGACAGGGGTGGCAATCAGCCCCAGCATTTT.

In regard to this clonotype: It may be a read error: a sequence one base away is much more abundant. The V and J genes are TRBV13 and TRBJ1-1, with D perhaps matching TRBD1 (6 bases). CDR1 and CDR2 from the germline V gene are PRHDT and FYEKMQ (reference sequence). V lost 5 bases, J lost 7 bases, and 17 bases lay in between. The CDR3 sequence is 14 residues long. CDR3 nucleotides: TGTGCCAGCAGCCCGGGGGGCTTGGTGGTTGAAGCTTTCTTT. Its translation: CASSPGGLVVEAFF.

The chain is built from TRBV24-1 and TRBJ2-3, with a weak D call TRBD2 (5 bases). The V end lost 4 bases, the J end lost 5 bases, and 9 bases lay between the germline ends. This CDR3 is built from 13 residues. Germline-derived CDR1 and CDR2 are KGHDR and SFDVKD. The CDR3 loop reads CATSDGMGDTQYF. In DNA, the CDR3 is TGTGCCACCAGTGACGGGATGGGAGATACGCAGTATTTT.

This clonotype was picked up many times. V usage is TRBV24-1 and J usage is TRBJ2-2; D not resolved. V dropped 1 base and J dropped 1 base, with 12 bases sitting between them. The CDR3 extends over 17 amino acids. Germline CDR1 reads KGHDR; CDR2 reads SFDVKD. This CDR3 is CATSDLSGNGNTGELFF. In DNA form, the CDR3 reads TGTGCCACCAGTGATTTATCAGGAAATGGGAACACCGGGGAGCTGTTTTTT.

This clonotype came up once. The gene calls are TRBV7-9 and TRBJ1-2, with TRBD1 as a possible D gene (6 bases). V shed 2 bases and J shed 2 bases, with 12 bases lying between them. The CDR3 is 15 residues long. Looked up from germline, CDR1 is SEHNR and CDR2 is FQNEAQ (reference sequence). The CDR3 sequence is CASSLSRGTNYGYTF. The CDR3 DNA is TGTGCCAGCAGCTTAAGCAGGGGCACCAACTATGGCTACACCTTC. Full variable domain (missing parts from reference TRBV7-9 and TRBJ1-2): DTGVSQNPRHKITKRGQNVTFRCDPISEHNRLYWYRQTLGQGPEFLTYFQNEAQLEKSRLLSDRFSAERPKGSFSTLEIQRTEQGDSAMYLCASSLSRGTNYGYTFGSGTRLTVV.

This clonotype was detected ten times or more. The rearrangement uses TRBV6-2 or TRBV6-3 and TRBJ2-5, with D possibly TRBD2 on 5 matching bases. CDR3 length equals 15 residues. Germline V gene sequence: CDR1 MNHEY, CDR2 SVGEGT. Trimming shortened V by 4 bases and J by 5 bases, and 17 bases separated the two germline ends. The CDR3: CASSWQRERGETQYF. In DNA, the CDR3 is TGTGCCAGCAGTTGGCAGAGGGAGCGTGGGGAGACCCAGTACTTC.

V gene TRBV7-8 combines with J gene TRBJ2-5; D possibly uses TRBD1 or TRBD2 (6 bases each). V gave up 2 bases and J gave up 9 bases, with 22 bases separating them. There are 16 residues in the CDR3. Germline CDR1 and CDR2: SGHVS and FQNEAQ. The CDR3 region has the DNA TGTGCCAGCAGCTTAATTCGGGGGTATGTCGGACAGCCCCAGTACTTC. Residues: CASSLIRGYVGQPQYF.

The sample holds a few counts of this clonotype. The chain couples TRBV27 to TRBJ2-7; D perhaps matches TRBD1 (6 bases). The CDR3 sequence is 14 residues long. V gave up 7 bases and J gave up 6 bases, with 19 bases separating them. The V gene's germline CDR1 is MNHEY and CDR2 SMNVEV (reference sequence). The CDR3 loop is CASKTVTGVAEQYF. CDR3 DNA sequence: TGTGCCAGCAAAACTGTGACAGGAGTAGCCGAGCAGTACTTC.

This clonotype was counted at least ten times. This chain joins TRBV7-3 and TRBJ1-1, with D perhaps TRBD1 (5 bases). The CDR3 extends over 14 amino acids. V was pared by 2 bases and J by 4 bases, with 11 bases between. Germline lookup yields CDR1 SGHTA and CDR2 FQGTGA. The CDR3 nucleotides read TGTGCCAGCAGCTTATCTTCTAGGGGCACTGAAGCTTTCTTT. Translation: CASSLSSRGTEAFF.

This clonotype was found many times. The V and J genes are TRBV5-4 and TRBJ1-2, with D maybe TRBD1 (6 bases). CDR3 length: 16 residues. V shed 4 bases and J shed 0 bases, with 16 bases lying between them. CDR1 is SGHNT and CDR2 is YYREEE in the germline V gene (reference sequence). The CDR3 loop is CASSPTGDFSNYGYTF. The CDR3, as DNA: TGTGCCAGCAGCCCGACAGGCGATTTTTCTAACTATGGCTACACCTTC.

This clonotype was observed at least ten times. V and J are TRBV7-2 and TRBJ2-5; a weak D match, TRBD1 (6 bases). Trimming pared 1 base from V and 3 bases from J, leaving 12 bases between. Germline CDR1 reads SGHTA; CDR2 reads FQGNSA. The length of the CDR3 is 15 residues. The chain's CDR3 is CASSLVGGLEETQYF. In DNA form, the CDR3 reads TGTGCCAGCAGCTTAGTAGGGGGATTAGAAGAGACCCAGTACTTC.

This clonotype was seen at least ten times. The chain recombines TRBV2 with TRBJ1-5, with D uncertain. Trimming took off 3 bases at V and 3 bases at J, with 9 bases between the two ends. Germline V lookup: CDR1 SNHLY, CDR2 FYNNEI. This CDR3 has 14 residues. The CDR3 DNA reads TGTGCCAGCAGTGACCCGGAGGACAATCAGCCCCAGCATTTT. It codes for CASSDPEDNQPQHF.

The chain employs TRBV5-6 and TRBJ1-1; D is uncertain. Germline values: CDR1 SGHDT, CDR2 YYEEEE. This CDR3 has 16 amino acids. Trimming took 2 bases from V and 5 from J, leaving 19 bases between them. CDR3 sequence reads: CASSFRVGGRGTEAFF. Written as DNA, the CDR3 is TGTGCCAGCAGCTTTAGGGTCGGAGGAAGAGGTACTGAAGCTTTCTTT.

This clonotype was found a few times. The chain carries TRBV27 and TRBJ2-7; D perhaps matches TRBD1 (6 bases). The V gene lost 6 bases and the J gene lost 2 bases, with 17 bases spanning the gap. Per the germline V gene, CDR1 is MNHEY and CDR2 is SMNVEV (reference sequence). CDR3 size: 15 residues. The CDR3 here is CASRAIQGKAYEQYF. The CDR3 coding sequence is TGTGCCAGCAGGGCAATCCAGGGGAAAGCCTACGAGCAGTACTTC.

This clonotype occurred once. The chain joins TRBV5-1 to TRBJ2-7; D remains ambiguous. The CDR3 sequence is 15 residues long. Per germline, CDR1 SGHRS and CDR2 YFSETQ. Trimming took off 4 bases at V and 7 bases at J, with 21 bases between the two ends. In DNA form, the CDR3 reads TGCGCCAGCAGCGCCGGCGATGTGCTCTACAATGAGCAGTACTTC. As protein: CASSAGDVLYNEQYF.